The 2 T cell receptor beta chains presented below share a single source sample, sequenced in a study of CD8 T cells in Susac syndrome. With random hexamers, roughly 0.45 to 1 ug RNA was reverse transcribed. TCRdb re-called the immunoSEQ multiplex PCR reads with MiXCR, one entry per CDR3 protein. Counted here are about 84,000 distinct CDR3 sequences, approximately 96% occurring once; the ten biggest clones make up around 0.41%. Material: CD8+ T cells from PBMCs. Receptors originate from a human donor with Susac syndrome.

The V call is TRBV13, the J call TRBJ2-5; 7 bases are a match to TRBD2. The V gene end was trimmed by 5 bases and the J gene end by 2 bases; junction bases not matched to a gene: 5. The CDR3 sequence is 14 residues long. Germline V gene sequence: CDR1 PRHDT, CDR2 FYEKMQ (reference sequence). CDR3 sequence: CASSPRLAQETQYF. CDR3 bases: TGTGCCAGCAGCCCTCGACTAGCTCAAGAGACCCAGTACTTC.

V usage is TRBV20-1 and J usage is TRBJ1-1; 7 bases are shared with TRBD1. The CDR3 has 12 residues. Trimming removed 0 bases from V and 8 bases from J; junction bases left unmatched: 3. Germline CDR1 is DFQATT and CDR2 is SNEGSKA (reference sequence). The CDR3 is CSARETGREAFF. CDR3 DNA: TGCAGTGCTAGAGAGACAGGGAGAGAAGCTTTCTTT.